What follows are 13 T cell receptor beta chains derived from one specimen sequenced in a study of lymphopenia after photon versus proton radiotherapy. Some clones are missing from TCRdb's copy, which holds only in-frame ones; the method was immunoSEQ multiplex PCR. The sample includes around 150,000 clones, more than 85% of them seen just once. The specimen comprised peripheral blood, sampled from a patient treated with photon-based radiotherapy. These receptors were collected from a middle-aged man with gastric cancer.

The chain combines TRBV29-1 with TRBJ1-1, with D unclear. The V end lost 6 bases, the J end lost 1 base, and 12 bases lay between the germline ends. Germline-derived CDR1 and CDR2 are SQVTM and ANQGSEA. The CDR3 runs to 13 residues. CDR3 in amino acids: CSVRRAGNTEAFF. CDR3 coding DNA: TGCAGCGTACGAAGGGCCGGGAACACTGAAGCTTTCTTT.

This rearrangement joins TRBV7-9 to TRBJ2-7, with D perhaps TRBD2 (5 bases). CDR3 length: 15 residues. The V end lost 3 bases, the J end lost 5 bases, and 17 bases lay between the germline ends. Germline-derived CDR1 and CDR2 are SEHNR and FQNEAQ (reference sequence). The CDR3 DNA is TGTGCCAGCAGCTTTGGCCTCGGGCTAGCTCACGAGCAGTACTTC. This codes for CASSFGLGLAHEQYF.

The chain links TRBV5-5 to TRBJ2-7; the match to TRBD1 covers 8 bases. Looked up from germline, CDR1 is SGHKS and CDR2 is YYEKEE (reference sequence). The CDR3 spans 17 residues. V shed 2 bases and J 5 bases; nucleotides not matched to a gene: 15. CDR3 sequence reads: CASSFRTGSAQKHEQYF. In DNA form, the CDR3 reads TGTGCCAGCAGCTTTCGGACAGGGTCGGCCCAGAAACACGAGCAGTACTTC. Supplemented by reference TRBV5-5 and TRBJ2-7, the full variable domain reads DAGVTQSPTHLIKTRGQQVTLRCSPISGHKSVSWYQQVLGQGPQFIFQYYEKEERGRGNFPDRFSARQFPNYSSELNVNALLLGDSALYLCASSFRTGSAQKHEQYFGPGTRLTVT.

The chain joins TRBV11-3 to TRBJ2-1; TRBD2 matches 10 bases. Germline CDR1 is SGHNT and CDR2 is YENEEA. The CDR3 is 17 residues long. V gave up 1 base and J gave up 10 bases; unmatched junction bases: 13. CDR3: CASSLGGGASGSREQFF. CDR3 nucleotides: TGTGCCAGCAGCTTAGGTGGAGGAGCTAGCGGGAGCCGAGAGCAGTTCTTC.

The gene calls are TRBV7-2 and TRBJ2-2, with 10 nucleotides matching TRBD2. This CDR3 contains 16 residues. Trimming at V came to 1 base and at J to 3 bases, leaving 2 bases not matched to a gene. From germline, CDR1 is SGHTA and CDR2 FQGNSA. The CDR3 loop is CASSLVSGRDTGELFF. The CDR3 DNA reads as TGTGCCAGCAGCTTAGTGAGCGGGAGGGACACCGGGGAGCTGTTTTTT. The variable domain in full, with the rest retrieved from reference TRBV7-2 and TRBJ2-2, is GAGVSQSPSNKVTEKGKDVELRCDPISGHTALYWYRQSLGQGLEFLIYFQGNSAPDKSGLPSDRFSAERTGGSVSTLTIQRTQQEDSAVYLCASSLVSGRDTGELFFGEGSRLTVL.

The gene calls are TRBV10-3 and TRBJ2-7; D ambiguous. The CDR3 is made up of 11 amino acids. The germline V gene encodes CDR1 ENHRY and CDR2 SYGVKD. The V end lost 2 bases, the J end lost 5 bases, and 4 bases lay between the germline ends. The CDR3 is CAISEANEQYF. The CDR3 DNA sequence: TGTGCCATCAGTGAGGCCAACGAGCAGTACTTC.

The chain has TRBV7-9 and TRBJ1-5; D uncertain. CDR3 length: 17 residues. V was trimmed by 2 bases and J by 0 bases, leaving 14 bases between them. CDR1 is SEHNR, CDR2 FQNEAQ, per germline (reference sequence). The CDR3 DNA reads TGTGCCAGCAGCTTATCCCTCGGGGTCTATAGCAATCAGCCCCAGCATTTT. Its translation: CASSLSLGVYSNQPQHF.

The chain employs TRBV5-1 and TRBJ1-5; the match to TRBD1 covers 7 bases. V was clipped by 0 bases and J by 3 bases; unmatched bases: 6. The CDR3 is 16 residues long. Germline V lookup: CDR1 SGHRS, CDR2 YFSETQ. Here the CDR3 DNA reads TGCGCCAGCAGCTTGGAAGGGGGCATCAACAATCAGCCCCAGCATTTT. The encoded protein is CASSLEGGINNQPQHF.

The V call is TRBV5-6, the J call TRBJ1-1; D possibly corresponds to TRBD1 (5 bases). The germline gives CDR1 SGHDT, CDR2 YYEEEE. With 1 base removed from V and 1 base from J, the gap between germline ends came to 8 bases. The CDR3 extends over 14 amino acids. In DNA form, the CDR3 reads TGTGCCAGCAGCTTGAGGGGCGCGAACACTGAAGCTTTCTTT. It translates to CASSLRGANTEAFF.

The chain uses TRBV19 and TRBJ2-5; D unresolved. Trimming took 3 bases from V and 2 from J, leaving 13 bases between them. The CDR3 runs 15 residues. Per the germline V gene, CDR1 is LNHDA and CDR2 is SQIVND (reference sequence). CDR3 bases: TGTGCCAGTAGTATGAGGTTCTGGGGACAAGAGACCCAGTACTTC. This sequence encodes CASSMRFWGQETQYF.

The V call is TRBV6-5, the J call TRBJ2-7, with D unclear. This CDR3 comprises 13 residues. Per the germline V gene, CDR1 is MNHEY and CDR2 is SVGAGI. Trimming pared 5 bases from V and 7 bases from J, leaving 15 bases between. In DNA, the CDR3 is TGTGCCAGCAGTCCGTGGACCCTTTGGGAGCAGTACTTC. This sequence encodes CASSPWTLWEQYF.

This chain uses TRBV30 with TRBJ1-2, with 11 bases fitting TRBD1. The CDR3 is 14 amino acids. In germline, CDR1 is GTSNPN, CDR2 SVGIG (reference sequence). Trimming removed 2 bases from V and 6 bases from J; junction bases left unmatched: 5. The CDR3 loop reads CAWSSWTGGDGYTF. In DNA form, the CDR3 reads TGTGCCTGGAGTTCTTGGACAGGGGGCGATGGCTACACCTTC. The whole variable domain, remainder taken from reference TRBV30 and TRBJ1-2, is SQTIHQWPATLVQPVGSPLSLECTVEGTSNPNLYWYRQAAGRGLQLLFYSVGIGQISSEVPQNLSASRPQDRQFILSSKKLLLSDSGFYLCAWSSWTGGDGYTFGSGTRLTVV.

The V call is TRBV6-4, the J call TRBJ2-1; TRBD1 matches at 9 bases. The germline gives CDR1 MRHNA, CDR2 SNTAGT. The CDR3 covers 15 residues. V lost 6 bases and J lost 7; bases outside the gene matches: 10. The CDR3 nucleotides are TGTGCCAGCAGCGTCACAGGGGGCGAAGGTAATGAGCAGTTCTTC. This encodes CASSVTGGEGNEQFF.